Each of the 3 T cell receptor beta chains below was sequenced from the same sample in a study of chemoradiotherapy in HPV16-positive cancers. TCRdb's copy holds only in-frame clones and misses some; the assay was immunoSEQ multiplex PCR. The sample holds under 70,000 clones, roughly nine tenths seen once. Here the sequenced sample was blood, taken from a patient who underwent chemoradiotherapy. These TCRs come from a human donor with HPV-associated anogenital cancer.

The CDR3 reads CASSPDTSGNTIYF. The CDR3 DNA reads as TGCGCCAGCAGCCCCGACACTTCTGGAAACACCATATATTTT. The gene calls are TRBV5-1 and TRBJ1-3; D not resolved. Germline V CDR1 and CDR2: SGHRS, YFSETQ. The CDR3 contains 14 residues. V was cut by 4 bases and J by 1 base, with 9 bases left in between. Filled out from reference TRBV5-1 and TRBJ1-3, the complete variable domain reads KAGVTQTPRYLIKTRGQQVTLSCSPISGHRSVSWYQQTPGQGLQFLFEYFSETQRNKGNFPGRFSGRQFSNSRSEMNVSTLELGDSALYLCASSPDTSGNTIYFGEGSWLTVV.

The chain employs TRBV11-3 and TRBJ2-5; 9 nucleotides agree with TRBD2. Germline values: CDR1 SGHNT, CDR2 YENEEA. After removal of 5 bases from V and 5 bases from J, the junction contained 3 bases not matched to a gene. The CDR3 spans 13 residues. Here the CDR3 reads CASSATSGETQYF. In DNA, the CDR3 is TGTGCCAGCAGCGCTACTAGCGGGGAGACCCAGTACTTC.

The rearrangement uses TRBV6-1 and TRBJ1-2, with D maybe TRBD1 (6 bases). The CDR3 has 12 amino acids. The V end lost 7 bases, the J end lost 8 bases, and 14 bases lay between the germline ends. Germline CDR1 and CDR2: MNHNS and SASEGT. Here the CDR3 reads CASTEGGAGYTF. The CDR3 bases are TGTGCCAGCACCGAGGGGGGGGCCGGCTACACCTTC.